Listed below are T cell receptor beta chains from one sample, sequenced in a study of human T cells and chemical hapten exposure. TCRdb reprocessed the RACE reads via MiXCR and lists one record per CDR3 protein. This sample carries some 84,000 distinct CDR3 sequences, 8.5% to 12% of them seen once, and the ten largest clones take less than 5%. The specimen was whole blood, collected in connection with sensitization to the hapten diphenylcyclopropenone (DPC). These receptors all stem from a woman aged 50 to 65 with alopecia areata. Some clones in this sample may be carry-over from other donors' samples. Both conserved end residues are part of each CDR3. D genes are given only for firm matches. Clone size is not always given. Where it is, it says once, few, many or a class for expanded clones.

d_gene: TRBD2
v_gene: TRBV11-2
abundance: few
j_gene: TRBJ2-2
CDR3aa: CASSPLAGDYTGELFF
CDR3nt: TGTGCCAGCAGCCCTCTAGCGGGAGATTACACCGGGGAGCTGTTTTTT

d_gene: TRBD1
v_gene: TRBV6-5
abundance: .
j_gene: TRBJ1-2
CDR3aa: CASSDWDRGQDGYTF
CDR3nt: TGTGCCAGCAGTGACTGGGACAGGGGGCAAGATGGCTACACCTTC

d_gene: .
v_gene: TRBV18
abundance: few
j_gene: TRBJ1-4
CDR3aa: CASSHSTGNEKLFF
CDR3nt: TGTGCCAGCTCACACTCCACAGGGAATGAAAAACTGTTTTTT

d_gene: .
v_gene: TRBV20-1
abundance: .
j_gene: TRBJ1-5
CDR3aa: CSANRDFKNQPQHF
CDR3nt: TGCAGTGCTAACCGGGACTTCAAGAACCAGCCCCAGCATTTT

d_gene: .
v_gene: TRBV6-5
abundance: .
j_gene: TRBJ1-5
CDR3aa: CASSPRSGLHQPQHF
CDR3nt: TGTGCCAGCAGTCCTCGCTCCGGACTGCATCAGCCCCAGCATTTT

d_gene: .
v_gene: TRBV5-4
abundance: many
j_gene: TRBJ2-2
CDR3aa: CASSLLPGLNTGELFF
CDR3nt: TGTGCCAGCAGCTTGCTTCCGGGGCTCAACACCGGGGAGCTGTTTTTT

d_gene: .
v_gene: TRBV28
abundance: few
j_gene: TRBJ1-2
CDR3aa: CASSPMGTNYGYTF
CDR3nt: TGTGCCAGCAGTCCAATGGGTACTAACTATGGCTACACCTTC

d_gene: .
v_gene: TRBV28
abundance: many
j_gene: TRBJ2-2
CDR3aa: CASSSDREGNTGELFF
CDR3nt: TGTGCCAGCAGTTCCGACAGGGAGGGAAACACCGGGGAGCTGTTTTTT

d_gene: TRBD2
v_gene: TRBV3-1
abundance: .
j_gene: TRBJ2-3
CDR3aa: CASSRSLSGRGTSTDTQYF
CDR3nt: TGTGCCAGCAGCCGATCCCTTAGCGGGAGGGGTACTAGCACAGATACGCAGTATTTT

d_gene: .
v_gene: TRBV6-2/TRBV6-3
abundance: few
j_gene: TRBJ2-1
CDR3aa: CASSYPAYNEQFF
CDR3nt: TGTGCCAGCAGTTACCCTGCGTACAATGAGCAGTTCTTC

d_gene: .
v_gene: TRBV28
abundance: .
j_gene: TRBJ1-2
CDR3aa: CASSLGGVGVGYTF
CDR3nt: TGTGCCAGCAGTTTGGGGGGTGTCGGAGTCGGCTACACCTTC

d_gene: .
v_gene: TRBV29-1
abundance: many
j_gene: TRBJ1-2
CDR3aa: CSVQNPMTFGYTF
CDR3nt: TGCAGCGTCCAAAACCCCATGACTTTTGGCTACACCTTC

d_gene: TRBD2
v_gene: TRBV19
abundance: .
j_gene: TRBJ2-7
CDR3aa: CASTGLAEPYEQYF
CDR3nt: TGTGCCAGCACGGGACTAGCGGAGCCCTACGAGCAGTACTTC

d_gene: .
v_gene: TRBV11-3
abundance: .
j_gene: TRBJ2-1
CDR3aa: CASSLNGINNEQFF
CDR3nt: TGTGCCAGCAGCTTGAACGGGATCAACAATGAGCAGTTCTTC

d_gene: TRBD1
v_gene: TRBV12-3/TRBV12-4
abundance: .
j_gene: TRBJ2-2
CDR3aa: CASQLAGTGSNTGELFF
CDR3nt: TGTGCCAGCCAGCTCGCCGGGACAGGGTCGAACACCGGGGAGCTGTTTTTT

d_gene: .
v_gene: TRBV11-1
abundance: .
j_gene: TRBJ2-3
CDR3aa: CASSPGPSNTQYF
CDR3nt: TGTGCCAGCAGCCCCGGGCCCTCCAATACGCAGTATTTT

d_gene: .
v_gene: TRBV6-5
abundance: many
j_gene: TRBJ2-5
CDR3aa: CASSYGRKGETQYF
CDR3nt: TGTGCCAGCAGTTACGGTCGGAAAGGAGAGACCCAGTACTTC

d_gene: .
v_gene: TRBV11-2
abundance: many
j_gene: TRBJ2-1
CDR3aa: CASSLALGYGNEQFF
CDR3nt: TGTGCCAGCAGCTTAGCGTTGGGTTACGGCAATGAGCAGTTCTTC

d_gene: TRBD1
v_gene: TRBV5-4
abundance: few
j_gene: TRBJ1-1
CDR3aa: CASSLDWTGAEAFF
CDR3nt: TGTGCCAGCAGCTTGGATTGGACAGGGGCTGAAGCTTTCTTT

d_gene: TRBD1
v_gene: TRBV7-6
abundance: many
j_gene: TRBJ2-7
CDR3aa: CASSQRDSRYEQYF
CDR3nt: TGTGCCAGCAGCCAAAGGGACAGTCGCTACGAGCAGTACTTC

d_gene: TRBD2
v_gene: TRBV11-2
abundance: few
j_gene: TRBJ2-1
CDR3aa: CASSRTSGRLLEQFF
CDR3nt: TGTGCCAGCAGCCGGACTAGCGGGAGGCTCCTCGAGCAGTTCTTC

d_gene: TRBD2
v_gene: TRBV4-1
abundance: many
j_gene: TRBJ2-3
CDR3aa: CASSQVSGRGTDTQYF
CDR3nt: TGCGCCAGCAGCCAAGTTAGCGGGAGGGGCACAGATACGCAGTATTTT

d_gene: TRBD1
v_gene: TRBV29-1
abundance: .
j_gene: TRBJ1-1
CDR3aa: CSVTRTGSAEAFF
CDR3nt: TGCAGCGTTACCCGGACAGGCAGCGCTGAAGCTTTCTTT

d_gene: .
v_gene: TRBV11-3
abundance: .
j_gene: TRBJ1-1
CDR3aa: CASSSQGSNTEAFF
CDR3nt: TGTGCCAGCAGCAGTCAGGGGTCAAACACTGAAGCTTTCTTT

d_gene: .
v_gene: TRBV11-2
abundance: .
j_gene: TRBJ1-1
CDR3aa: CASSSPQVEAFF
CDR3nt: TGTGCCAGCAGCTCACCCCAGGTTGAAGCTTTCTTT

d_gene: .
v_gene: TRBV7-2
abundance: .
j_gene: TRBJ2-7
CDR3aa: CASSPQGRGGNEQYF
CDR3nt: TGTGCCAGCAGCCCCCAAGGTCGTGGCGGGAACGAGCAGTACTTC

d_gene: TRBD1
v_gene: TRBV12-3/TRBV12-4
abundance: many
j_gene: TRBJ1-2
CDR3aa: CASSHQPGQGISGYTF
CDR3nt: TGTGCCAGCAGTCATCAACCGGGACAGGGGATCTCTGGCTACACCTTC

d_gene: .
v_gene: TRBV2
abundance: many
j_gene: TRBJ1-4
CDR3aa: CASRGTAFEKLFF
CDR3nt: TGTGCCAGCAGAGGGACGGCTTTTGAAAAACTGTTTTTT

d_gene: TRBD2
v_gene: TRBV7-2
abundance: few
j_gene: TRBJ2-1
CDR3aa: CASKNSGSINEQFF
CDR3nt: TGTGCCAGCAAAAACAGCGGGAGTATTAATGAGCAGTTCTTC

d_gene: TRBD1
v_gene: TRBV7-9
abundance: few
j_gene: TRBJ1-1
CDR3aa: CASLLGGTGVTEAFF
CDR3nt: TGTGCCAGCCTTTTGGGAGGGACAGGGGTCACTGAAGCTTTCTTT

d_gene: .
v_gene: TRBV11-2
abundance: .
j_gene: TRBJ2-2
CDR3aa: CASRPLTSRELFF
CDR3nt: TGTGCCAGCAGACCCCTTACTAGTCGGGAGCTGTTTTTT

d_gene: .
v_gene: TRBV5-5
abundance: .
j_gene: TRBJ1-1
CDR3aa: CASSLAPDLPNTEAFF
CDR3nt: TGTGCCAGCAGCTTGGCACCGGACCTGCCGAACACTGAAGCTTTCTTT

d_gene: .
v_gene: TRBV12-3/TRBV12-4
abundance: many
j_gene: TRBJ2-2
CDR3aa: CASSFTIRRLSGENTGELFF
CDR3nt: TGTGCCAGCAGTTTCACCATACGGAGGCTGTCAGGAGAGAACACCGGGGAGCTGTTTTTT

d_gene: .
v_gene: TRBV6-4
abundance: many
j_gene: TRBJ2-3
CDR3aa: CASSDSSSGPGDTQYF
CDR3nt: TGTGCCAGCAGTGACTCGAGTTCGGGGCCGGGAGATACGCAGTATTTT

d_gene: .
v_gene: TRBV27
abundance: many
j_gene: TRBJ2-5
CDR3aa: CASSIGGLETQYF
CDR3nt: TGTGCCAGCAGCATTGGGGGTTTGGAGACCCAGTACTTC

d_gene: .
v_gene: TRBV27
abundance: many
j_gene: TRBJ2-7
CDR3aa: CASSLRTGGTSDSYEQYF
CDR3nt: TGTGCCAGCAGTTTAAGGACAGGGGGGACTAGCGACTCCTACGAGCAGTACTTC

d_gene: .
v_gene: TRBV28
abundance: .
j_gene: TRBJ1-1
CDR3aa: CASKAPVNTEAFF
CDR3nt: TGTGCCAGCAAGGCCCCTGTCAACACTGAAGCTTTCTTT

d_gene: .
v_gene: TRBV11-2
abundance: .
j_gene: TRBJ2-4
CDR3aa: CASSYAGTHLDIQYF
CDR3nt: TGTGCCAGCAGCTACGCCGGGACTCATTTGGACATTCAGTACTTC

d_gene: TRBD1
v_gene: TRBV6-1
abundance: many
j_gene: TRBJ2-4
CDR3aa: CASSYRGAKNIQYF
CDR3nt: TGTGCCAGCAGTTACAGGGGAGCCAAAAACATTCAGTACTTC

d_gene: .
v_gene: TRBV28
abundance: .
j_gene: TRBJ2-1
CDR3aa: CASSLYGGEQFF
CDR3nt: TGTGCCAGCAGTTTATATGGTGGTGAGCAGTTCTTC

d_gene: TRBD1
v_gene: TRBV6-2/TRBV6-3
abundance: .
j_gene: TRBJ1-5
CDR3aa: CASIGQGNSNQPQHF
CDR3nt: TGTGCCAGCATAGGACAGGGGAATAGTAATCAGCCCCAGCATTTT

d_gene: .
v_gene: TRBV10-3
abundance: .
j_gene: TRBJ1-5
CDR3aa: CAIIGSNQPQHF
CDR3nt: TGTGCCATCATAGGGAGCAATCAGCCCCAGCATTTT

d_gene: .
v_gene: TRBV2
abundance: few
j_gene: TRBJ1-5
CDR3aa: CASKKQEYSNQPQHF
CDR3nt: TGTGCCAGCAAGAAACAGGAATATAGCAATCAGCCCCAGCATTTT

d_gene: .
v_gene: TRBV7-6
abundance: many
j_gene: TRBJ2-7
CDR3aa: CASSPTGRGGFSYEQYF
CDR3nt: TGTGCCAGCAGCCCCACCGGCCGGGGCGGATTCTCCTACGAGCAGTACTTC

d_gene: .
v_gene: TRBV6-1
abundance: many
j_gene: TRBJ2-5
CDR3aa: CASRKQGQETQYF
CDR3nt: TGTGCCAGCAGGAAGCAGGGCCAAGAGACCCAGTACTTC

d_gene: TRBD1
v_gene: TRBV6-6
abundance: .
j_gene: TRBJ1-6
CDR3aa: CASRITTGGVNSPLHF
CDR3nt: TGTGCCAGCAGAATTACTACAGGGGGAGTAAATTCACCCCTCCACTTT

d_gene: .
v_gene: TRBV11-2
abundance: many
j_gene: TRBJ1-4
CDR3aa: CASTRSNEKLFF
CDR3nt: TGTGCCAGCACCCGCTCCAATGAAAAACTGTTTTTT

d_gene: .
v_gene: TRBV28
abundance: .
j_gene: TRBJ1-1
CDR3aa: CASQVGSLEAFF
CDR3nt: TGTGCCAGTCAGGTGGGGAGTTTGGAAGCTTTCTTT

d_gene: TRBD1
v_gene: TRBV11-2
abundance: .
j_gene: TRBJ1-1
CDR3aa: CASSMTGVNTEAFF
CDR3nt: TGTGCCAGCAGTATGACAGGGGTGAACACTGAAGCTTTCTTT

d_gene: TRBD1
v_gene: TRBV29-1
abundance: few
j_gene: TRBJ1-2
CDR3aa: CSVYTPTGSLWGYTF
CDR3nt: TGCAGCGTTTATACCCCGACAGGGAGTTTATGGGGCTACACCTTC

d_gene: TRBD2
v_gene: TRBV12-3/TRBV12-4
abundance: few
j_gene: TRBJ2-3
CDR3aa: CASSPTGGTQYF
CDR3nt: TGTGCCAGCAGCCCAACGGGGGGTACGCAGTATTTT

d_gene: .
v_gene: TRBV29-1
abundance: many
j_gene: TRBJ2-5
CDR3aa: CSVEGNQETQYF
CDR3nt: TGCAGCGTTGAGGGGAACCAAGAGACCCAGTACTTC

d_gene: .
v_gene: TRBV29-1
abundance: many
j_gene: TRBJ1-2
CDR3aa: CSPGGSGAGYTF
CDR3nt: TGCAGCCCCGGGGGCAGCGGTGCCGGCTACACCTTC

d_gene: .
v_gene: TRBV12-3/TRBV12-4
abundance: .
j_gene: TRBJ2-1
CDR3aa: CASSRQYSSYNEQFF
CDR3nt: TGTGCCAGCAGCAGACAGTATAGTTCCTACAATGAGCAGTTCTTC

d_gene: .
v_gene: TRBV18
abundance: many
j_gene: TRBJ1-6
CDR3aa: CASSPGNSPLHF
CDR3nt: TGTGCCAGCTCACCGGGCAATTCACCCCTCCACTTT

d_gene: .
v_gene: TRBV12-3/TRBV12-4
abundance: .
j_gene: TRBJ2-1
CDR3aa: CASRLGSEQFF
CDR3nt: TGTGCCAGCAGACTAGGGAGTGAGCAGTTCTTC

d_gene: .
v_gene: TRBV20-1
abundance: .
j_gene: TRBJ1-4
CDR3aa: CSAELNEKLFF
CDR3nt: TGCAGTGCGGAACTAAATGAAAAACTGTTTTTT

d_gene: .
v_gene: TRBV18
abundance: many
j_gene: TRBJ1-1
CDR3aa: CASSATGGTDTEAFF
CDR3nt: TGTGCCAGCTCAGCTACAGGAGGTACGGACACTGAAGCTTTCTTT

d_gene: .
v_gene: TRBV15
abundance: .
j_gene: TRBJ2-2
CDR3aa: CATSRPGGELFF
CDR3nt: TGTGCCACCAGCAGGCCGGGCGGGGAGCTGTTTTTT

d_gene: .
v_gene: TRBV14
abundance: few
j_gene: TRBJ2-7
CDR3aa: CASSQDRLGYEQYF
CDR3nt: TGTGCCAGCAGCCAAGATAGACTGGGCTACGAGCAGTACTTC